The 2 T cell receptor beta chains given below trace back to one sample, sequenced in a study of cytomegalovirus exposure and HLA in healthy donors (TCRdb year 2017). The library was generated by the immunoSEQ multiplex PCR assay. For the multiplex PCR, a mixture combining 60 forward primers for TCR Vbeta segments and 13 reverse primers for TCR Jbeta segments was used. This immuneACCESS table, as held by TCRdb, lists in-frame sequences with V and J called but not all clones. Of the missing ones, under half trace to an unresolved V gene in checked studies; the others have no known cause. The sample table shows around 100,000 clones, and about 74% are seen once. The biggest ten clones account for roughly 5.6% of the sample. The sample taken for sequencing was PBMCs. The receptors here all came from a female donor in good health and CMV-seropositive.

The chain recombines TRBV12-5 with TRBJ2-1; 7 bases align to TRBD2. The CDR3 is 13 amino acids. V trimming: 2 bases; J trimming: 6 bases; junction bases outside the gene matches: 1. Germline CDR1 LGHNT, CDR2 FRNRAP. The CDR3 DNA reads TGTGCTAGTGGTTTGACGGGGGGCAATGAGCAGTTCTTC. Translation gives CASGLTGGNEQFF.

The rearrangement links TRBV9 to TRBJ2-7, with 7 bases aligning to TRBD1. V dropped 3 bases and J dropped 5; count of bases not matched to a gene: 11. This CDR3 is 15 amino acids long. Germline V gene sequence: CDR1 SGDLS, CDR2 YYNGEE. The DNA of the CDR3 is TGTGCCAGCAGCGCGGGCCCGGGACAGATCGACGAGCAGTACTTC. This gives the protein CASSAGPGQIDEQYF. The full variable domain, in which reference TRBV9 and TRBJ2-7 provide the parts outside the CDR3, is DSGVTQTPKHLITATGQRVTLRCSPRSGDLSVYWYQQSLDQGLQFLIQYYNGEERAKGNILERFSAQQFPDLHSELNLSSLELGDSALYFCASSAGPGQIDEQYFGPGTRLTVT.